Listed below are T cell receptor beta chains from one sample, sequenced in a study of PD-L1 blockade in urothelial cancer. Libraries were prepared by immunoSEQ multiplex PCR; TCRdb keeps only in-frame clonotypes and omits some of them. The repertoire holds under 30,000 clones, with roughly 80% as singletons. The starting material was PBMCs, obtained around atezolizumab (anti-PD-L1) treatment. These receptors came from a man aged 45-65 years with urothelial cancer. The CDR3 runs from the conserved cysteine through the conserved F or W. A D gene is named only where the DNA matches it firmly. Clone size is stated in some rows and not others, as once, few, many or a class when expanded.

d_gene,v_gene,j_gene,abundance,CDR3aa,CDR3nt
TRBD2,TRBV30,TRBJ2-3,NA,CAWNEGLAGTDTQYF,TGTGCCTGGAACGAGGGACTAGCGGGAACAGATACGCAGTATTTT
TRBD1,TRBV10-3,TRBJ2-1,NA,CAISESLGQGAYNEQFF,TGTGCCATCAGTGAGTCCCTGGGACAGGGGGCCTACAATGAGCAGTTCTTC
NA,TRBV27,TRBJ2-2,NA,CASYSLGGSGELFF,TGTGCCAGCTATTCTTTAGGGGGATCCGGGGAGCTGTTTTTT
TRBD2,TRBV15,TRBJ2-1,NA,CATSRLAGEGNEQFF,TGTGCCACCAGCAGACTAGCGGGAGAAGGTAATGAGCAGTTCTTC
NA,TRBV19,TRBJ1-5,NA,CASMVRGANQPQHF,TGTGCCAGTATGGTACGGGGGGCCAATCAGCCCCAGCATTTT
NA,TRBV16,TRBJ2-7,NA,CASSVGRQSNEQYF,TGTGCCAGCAGCGTAGGGCGACAGTCGAACGAGCAGTACTTC
NA,TRBV15,TRBJ2-3,NA,CATSRVGGTDTQYF,TGTGCCACCAGCAGAGTAGGAGGCACAGATACGCAGTATTTT
TRBD1,TRBV19,TRBJ2-5,NA,CASSIGTGGLRAGEETQYF,TGTGCCAGTAGTATCGGGACAGGGGGCTTACGAGCGGGAGAAGAGACCCAGTACTTC
NA,TRBV27,TRBJ2-7,once,CASSPWGNYEQYF,TGTGCCAGCAGTCCCTGGGGCAACTACGAGCAGTACTTC
NA,TRBV6-1,TRBJ2-7,NA,CASTVGQNSYEQYF,TGTGCCAGCACCGTCGGACAGAACTCCTACGAGCAGTACTTC
NA,TRBV7-6,TRBJ2-1,NA,CASSPRLKNEQFF,TGTGCCAGCAGCCCCCGACTTAAGAATGAGCAGTTCTTC
TRBD1,TRBV5-1,TRBJ1-3,NA,CASSTRQGGSGNTIYF,TGCGCCAGCAGCACCAGACAGGGGGGATCGGGAAACACCATATATTTT
NA,TRBV19,TRBJ2-5,NA,CASSIWSEETQYF,TGTGCCAGTAGTATTTGGTCAGAAGAGACCCAGTACTTC
TRBD1,TRBV4-1,TRBJ1-2,NA,CASSQATGTAVYGYTF,TGCGCCAGCAGCCAAGCAACCGGGACAGCCGTTTATGGCTACACCTTC
NA,TRBV20-1,TRBJ1-3,few,CSVAGLVSVF,TGCAGTGTGGCAGGGTTGGTTTCAGTGTTT
NA,TRBV5-4,TRBJ1-3,NA,CASSPSRVFSGNTIYF,TGTGCCAGCAGCCCGTCCCGGGTATTCTCTGGAAACACCATATATTTT
NA,TRBV2,TRBJ2-1,few,CASTLDLREQFF,TGTGCCAGCACCTTGGACTTACGTGAGCAGTTCTTC
NA,TRBV11-2,TRBJ1-6,NA,CASSLGRAGPWNSPLHF,TGTGCCAGCAGCTTAGGTCGGGCAGGGCCCTGGAATTCACCCCTCCACTTT
NA,TRBV29-1,TRBJ2-5,once,CSVGHNYQETQYF,TGCAGCGTCGGACACAATTACCAAGAGACCCAGTACTTC
NA,TRBV5-1,TRBJ2-3,NA,CASSLTGFDTDTQYF,TGCGCCAGCAGCTTGACAGGGTTTGACACAGATACGCAGTATTTT
TRBD1,TRBV27,TRBJ2-6,once,CASSLAGQGASGANVLTF,TGTGCCAGCAGTTTGGCGGGACAGGGGGCTTCAGGGGCCAACGTCCTGACTTTC
NA,TRBV19,TRBJ1-2,NA,CASSIRQVLTPGYTF,TGTGCCAGTAGTATTCGACAGGTCTTGACACCCGGCTACACCTTC
NA,TRBV30,TRBJ1-4,NA,CAWSVIPLTNEKLFF,TGTGCCTGGAGTGTAATCCCCCTGACTAATGAAAAACTGTTTTTT
TRBD2,TRBV11-2,TRBJ2-1,NA,CASSSRLATYNEQFF,TGTGCCAGCAGCTCCCGACTAGCGACCTACAATGAGCAGTTCTTC